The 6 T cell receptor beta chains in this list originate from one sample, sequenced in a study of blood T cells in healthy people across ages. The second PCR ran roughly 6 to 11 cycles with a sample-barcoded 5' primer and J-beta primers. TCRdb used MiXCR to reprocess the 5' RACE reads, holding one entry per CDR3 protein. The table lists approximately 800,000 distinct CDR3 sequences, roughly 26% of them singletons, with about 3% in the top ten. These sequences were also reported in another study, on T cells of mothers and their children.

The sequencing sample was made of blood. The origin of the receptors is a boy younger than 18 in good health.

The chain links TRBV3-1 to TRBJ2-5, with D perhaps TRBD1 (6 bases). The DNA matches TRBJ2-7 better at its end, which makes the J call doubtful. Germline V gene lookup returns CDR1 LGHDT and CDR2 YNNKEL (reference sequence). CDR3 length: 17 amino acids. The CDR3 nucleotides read TGTGCCAGCAGCCAACTTCCAGGGGCAGGGAGTTTCTACGAGCAGTACTTC. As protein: CASSQLPGAGSFYEQYF.

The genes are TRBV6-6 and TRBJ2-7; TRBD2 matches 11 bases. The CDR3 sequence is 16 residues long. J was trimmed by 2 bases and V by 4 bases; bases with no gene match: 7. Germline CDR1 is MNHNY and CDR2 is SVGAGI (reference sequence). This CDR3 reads CASSSDSGGGTYEQYF. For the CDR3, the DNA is TGTGCCAGCAGTTCCGATAGCGGGGGGGGGACCTACGAGCAGTACTTC.

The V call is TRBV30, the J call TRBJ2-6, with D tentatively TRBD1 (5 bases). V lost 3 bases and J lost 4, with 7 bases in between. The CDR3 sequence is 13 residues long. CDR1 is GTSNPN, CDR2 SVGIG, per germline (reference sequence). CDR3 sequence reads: CAWRGAGANVLTF. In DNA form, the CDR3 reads TGTGCCTGGAGAGGGGCCGGGGCCAACGTCCTGACTTTC.

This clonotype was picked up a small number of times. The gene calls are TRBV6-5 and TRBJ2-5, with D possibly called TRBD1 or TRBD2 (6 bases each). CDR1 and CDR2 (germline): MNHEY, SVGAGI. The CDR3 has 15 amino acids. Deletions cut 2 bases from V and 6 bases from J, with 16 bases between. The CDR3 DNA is TGTGCCAGCAGTTACGCGTCCACGGGGGCTCAGACCCAGTACTTC. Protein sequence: CASSYASTGAQTQYF.

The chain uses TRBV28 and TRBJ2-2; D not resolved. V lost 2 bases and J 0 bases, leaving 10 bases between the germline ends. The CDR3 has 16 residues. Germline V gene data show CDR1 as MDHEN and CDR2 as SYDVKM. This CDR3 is CASSLRRFANTGELFF. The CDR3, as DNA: TGTGCCAGCAGTTTAAGGCGGTTCGCGAACACCGGGGAGCTGTTTTTT.

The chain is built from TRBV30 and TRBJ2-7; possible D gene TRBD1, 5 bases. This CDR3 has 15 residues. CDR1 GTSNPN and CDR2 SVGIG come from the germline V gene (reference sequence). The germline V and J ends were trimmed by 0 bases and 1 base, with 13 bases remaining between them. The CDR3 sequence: CAWSVWTQGSYEQYF. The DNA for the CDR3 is TGTGCCTGGAGTGTATGGACCCAGGGTTCCTACGAGCAGTACTTC.